This T cell receptor (beta chain) was captured in a study of control samples from healthy donors and cancer patients (dated by TCRdb to 2018 to 2020). Turning to this clone: The antigen this receptor binds is unknown. No per-base quality is available; no much larger clone lies one base away.

Library construction relied on the immunoSEQ multiplex PCR assay. TCRdb holds this immuneACCESS table with in-frame rearrangements only. Some clones are missing; in checked studies, unresolved V genes explain under half, and the rest has no known cause. This sample comprises approximately 89,000 clones, about 83% of them detected only once. 2% to 2.5% of the sample lies in the top ten. This clonotype was obtained from a woman in her thirties or forties in good health. The sequenced sample was blood.

The CDR3 region: CASSVGGGLNQPQHF. The DNA sequence is as follows: TGTGCCAGCAGCGTAGGAGGAGGCTTAAATCAGCCCCAGCATTTT. The V and J genes are TRBV9 and TRBJ1-5; the D gene remains uncertain. The CDR3 measures 15 amino acids from cysteine to phenylalanine. CDR3 DNA is the only sequence kept; it has 45 bases, read in frame from the first base. V loses 0 bases of germline sequence and J loses 4 bases, and the interval between the two ends is 11 bases. Sequences SGDLS (CDR1) and YYNGEE (CDR2) are obtained from the germline V gene.